The 27 T cell receptor beta chains below were found in one sample sequenced in a study of early T cells in non-severe SARS-CoV-2 infection (dated by TCRdb to the early 2020s). Library construction relied on 5' RACE. These reads were obtained on a NextSeq 500. TCRdb's own reprocessing of the public reads used fastp at Q25 and MiXCR and kept productive beta chains. Here each entry gathers all rows of one CDR3 protein and keeps the most common genes and DNA. The sample table lists roughly 57,000 distinct CDR3 sequences, approximately 12% of them with a count of one. Less than 1.5% of the sample is held by the ten biggest clonotypes. Sequenced sample: whole blood. These receptors were collected from an adult who was a healthcare worker with PCR-confirmed SARS-CoV-2 infection or an uninfected control (not recorded which).

As for this clonotype: The junction differs from germline at one of its ends, possibly a read error. The rearrangement links TRBV12-3 or TRBV12-4 to TRBJ2-7, with TRBD1 as a possible D gene (6 bases). The length of the CDR3 is 11 residues. CDR3: CASSLGRGSHF. The CDR3 DNA sequence: TGTGCCAGCAGTTTGGGCAGGGGATCCCACTTC.

The sample holds a few counts of this clonotype. V gene TRBV19 combines with J gene TRBJ2-7; D unresolved. Trimming removed 5 bases at V and 1 base at J, with 9 bases between. The CDR3 totals 13 residues. Germline V lookup: CDR1 LNHDA, CDR2 SQIVND (reference sequence). The CDR3 nucleotides are TGTGCCAGTAGTCATGGTGAATCCTACGAGCAGTACTTC. Encoded protein: CASSHGESYEQYF.

This clonotype was counted between two and nine times. J is TRBJ2-6 and V is TRBV12-3 or TRBV12-4; TRBD1 aligns across 8 bases. This CDR3 spans 16 amino acids. V lost 7 bases and J lost 0; bases outside the gene matches: 5. In nucleotides, the CDR3 is TGTGCCAGCACCCGGGACAGGAGCTCTGGGGCCAACGTCCTGACTTTC. This codes for CASTRDRSSGANVLTF.

J is TRBJ1-4 and V is TRBV7-6, with 9 bases identical to TRBD1. Trimming at V came to 5 bases and at J to 8 bases, leaving 9 bases not matched to a gene. The CDR3 extends over 15 amino acids. Germline assignment: CDR1 SGHVS and CDR2 FNYEAQ. CDR3 coding DNA: TGTGCCAGCAGCGGGAGGACAGGGGAACGAGAAAAACTGTTTTTT. It is translated as CASSGRTGEREKLFF.

There are many counts of this clonotype. The genes are TRBV7-8 and TRBJ2-2; maybe TRBD2 (5 bases). CDR1 SGHVS and CDR2 FQNEAQ come from the germline V gene. Trimming removed 2 bases at V and 6 bases at J, with 13 bases between. The CDR3 covers 15 residues. CDR3 protein: CASSLSIGGSGELFF. CDR3 coding DNA: TGTGCCAGCAGCTTAAGTATAGGCGGGTCCGGGGAGCTGTTTTTT.

This clonotype was counted between two and nine times. The chain couples TRBV29-1 to TRBJ2-2; tentative D call: TRBD1 (5 bases). V gave up 1 base and J gave up 4 bases, with 10 bases separating them. The CDR3 has 14 amino acids. Per the germline V gene, CDR1 is SQVTM and CDR2 is ANQGSEA. The CDR3 protein is CSVEGPGLTGELFF. The CDR3 DNA is TGCAGCGTTGAAGGGCCAGGGCTCACCGGGGAGCTGTTTTTT.

This clonotype showed up just a few times. The chain uses TRBV5-1 and TRBJ1-2; D call uncertain. CDR1 and CDR2 from the germline V gene are SGHRS and YFSETQ. V was cut by 1 base and J by 0 bases, with 10 bases left in between. The CDR3 is made up of 15 amino acids. CDR3 residues: CASSLRAPANYGYTF. For the CDR3, the DNA is TGCGCCAGCAGCTTGAGGGCTCCCGCTAACTATGGCTACACCTTC.

The V gene is TRBV27, the J gene TRBJ2-3, with D maybe TRBD2 (5 bases). CDR1 is MNHEY, CDR2 SMNVEV, per germline (reference sequence). Trimming removed 3 bases at V and 1 base at J, with 8 bases between. The CDR3 runs 14 residues. The CDR3 coding sequence is TGTGCCAGCAGTTTTGGGAGAGGCACAGATACGCAGTATTTT. Its protein is CASSFGRGTDTQYF.

This chain joins TRBV19 and TRBJ1-2; no reliable D call. The CDR3 has 16 residues. The germline V gene has CDR1 LNHDA and CDR2 SQIVND (reference sequence). The germline V and J ends were trimmed by 7 bases and 3 bases, with 21 bases remaining between them. The CDR3 spells CASTNQFSGSDYGYTF. The CDR3 DNA follows: TGTGCCAGTACTAATCAATTCTCGGGGAGCGACTATGGCTACACCTTC.

In its sample, this clonotype was seen a few times. V is TRBV18 and J is TRBJ1-3; the D is unclear. The V end was cut by 3 bases, the J end by 8 bases, with 8 bases between. The CDR3 sequence is 12 residues long. The germline V gene has CDR1 KGHSH and CDR2 LQKENI. The CDR3 DNA follows: TGTGCCAGCTCACCGTCTAAAGACACCATATATTTT. Translated: CASSPSKDTIYF. The full variable domain, with the rest looked up from reference TRBV18 and TRBJ1-3, is NAGVMQNPRHLVRRRGQEARLRCSPMKGHSHVYWYRQLPEEGLKFMVYLQKENIIDESGMPKERFSAEFPKEGPSILRIQQVVRGDSAAYFCASSPSKDTIYFGEGSWLTVV.

The V call is TRBV5-1, the J call TRBJ1-1; D unclear. V lost 4 bases, J lost 10 bases, and 14 bases lay in between. This CDR3 has 12 amino acids. Germline V CDR1 and CDR2: SGHRS, YFSETQ. CDR3 sequence: CASSGLDGRAFF. CDR3 DNA sequence: TGCGCCAGCAGCGGTCTCGACGGGCGAGCTTTCTTT.

This clonotype is labeled as medium-sized. The chain joins TRBV20-1 to TRBJ2-7, with 11 bases fitting TRBD2. The V segment lost 6 bases and the J segment 3 bases; nucleotides outside the gene matches: 1. Germline V gives CDR1 DFQATT, CDR2 SNEGSKA (reference sequence). The CDR3 totals 12 residues. CDR3: CSAGTSGYEQYF. The CDR3 DNA sequence: TGCAGTGCCGGGACTAGCGGCTACGAGCAGTACTTC.

V usage is TRBV9 and J usage is TRBJ2-7; D uncertain. Germline values: CDR1 SGDLS, CDR2 YYNGEE. The CDR3 is 14 residues long. V gave up 0 bases and J gave up 3 bases, with 10 bases separating them. CDR3 region: CASSVGTENYEQYF. DNA for the CDR3: TGTGCCAGCAGCGTAGGCACAGAGAACTACGAGCAGTACTTC.

There are a few counts of this clonotype. The V gene is TRBV29-1, the J gene TRBJ2-2; TRBD1 is a possible D gene (5 bases). Germline CDR1 is SQVTM and CDR2 is ANQGSEA. The CDR3 loop spans 14 amino acids. Trimming removed 4 bases at V and 2 bases at J, with 11 bases between. In DNA, the CDR3 is TGCAGCGTTGGTTGGCAGGGTAACACCGGGGAGCTGTTTTTT. Translating gives CSVGWQGNTGELFF.

This clonotype was seen more than once but under ten times. The CDR3 nucleotides are TGCGCCAGCAGCCAAGTTTTGGACTGGAGGTATGGCTACACCTTC. Translating gives CASSQVLDWRYGYTF. This chain links TRBV4-3 with TRBJ1-2, with no clear D. Germline V gene lookup returns CDR1 LGHNA and CDR2 YSLEER. The V end was cut by 1 base, the J end by 5 bases, with 14 bases between. CDR3 size: 15 residues.

This sequence joins TRBV10-3 and TRBJ2-7; 11 positions agree with TRBD1. The germline gives CDR1 ENHRY, CDR2 SYGVKD. The V segment lost 10 bases and the J segment 3 bases; nucleotides outside the gene matches: 8. The CDR3 is 14 residues long. Here the CDR3 reads CATGQGALLYEQYF. DNA of the CDR3: TGTGCCACCGGACAGGGGGCCCTGCTCTACGAGCAGTACTTC.

This clonotype was picked up a small number of times. The genes are TRBV5-1 and TRBJ2-7; D is unresolved. The CDR3 runs to 14 residues. Germline loops: CDR1 SGHRS, CDR2 YFSETQ. Trimming stripped 4 bases from V and 2 bases from J, with 13 bases between. As DNA, the CDR3 is TGCGCCAGCAGCAAGGACGGAACTACCTACGAGCAGTACTTC. It is translated as CASSKDGTTYEQYF. The full variable domain, its missing parts supplied by reference TRBV5-1 and TRBJ2-7, is KAGVTQTPRYLIKTRGQQVTLSCSPISGHRSVSWYQQTPGQGLQFLFEYFSETQRNKGNFPGRFSGRQFSNSRSEMNVSTLELGDSALYLCASSKDGTTYEQYFGPGTRLTVT.

This clonotype was detected many times. The V gene is TRBV7-2, the J gene TRBJ1-5, with 7 bases aligning to TRBD1. The V gene's germline CDR1 is SGHTA and CDR2 FQGNSA. The CDR3 runs to 14 residues. After removal of 4 bases from V and 11 bases from J, the junction contained 11 bases not matched to a gene. In nucleotides, the CDR3 is TGTGCCAGCAGCTCAGGACAGGCGCGATCAACCCAGCATTTT. Amino acids: CASSSGQARSTQHF.

V is TRBV6-5 and J is TRBJ1-5; TRBD1 matches 8 bases. There are 14 residues in the CDR3. Germline values: CDR1 MNHEY, CDR2 SVGAGI. Unmatched junction bases numbered 10, after V lost 8 bases and J lost 7 bases. The DNA of the CDR3 is TGTGCCAGCCAAGCCCAGGGGGCAGGCCAGCCCCAGCATTTT. Its protein product is CASQAQGAGQPQHF.

This chain joins TRBV29-1 and TRBJ2-2; a possible D gene is TRBD1 (6 bases). Germline V gene data show CDR1 as SQVTM and CDR2 as ANQGSEA. The CDR3 extends over 14 amino acids. V was clipped by 8 bases and J by 1 base, with 14 bases between them. DNA of the CDR3: TGCAGCATCACAGGGCCCAAGAACACCGGGGAGCTGTTTTTT. Amino acid sequence: CSITGPKNTGELFF.

This chain links TRBV30 with TRBJ1-2; tentative D call: TRBD1 (5 bases). V lost 7 bases and J lost 7, with 19 bases in between. The CDR3 runs 13 residues. Germline lookup yields CDR1 GTSNPN and CDR2 SVGIG (reference sequence). Here the CDR3 DNA reads TGTGCCTCCACCACGGGACTCTCTCGTGGCTACACCTTC. It codes for CASTTGLSRGYTF.

This clonotype was recorded many times. The chain recombines TRBV7-9 with TRBJ1-2; D is possibly TRBD1 (6 bases). The CDR3 consists of 15 residues. Germline loops: CDR1 SEHNR, CDR2 FQNEAQ (reference sequence). V shed 4 bases and J shed 4 bases, with 16 bases lying between them. CDR3 loop: CASSSNGGPVYGYTF. The CDR3 nucleotides read TGTGCCAGCAGCTCCAACGGGGGGCCAGTCTATGGCTACACCTTC.

This clonotype was recorded at least ten times. V usage is TRBV27 and J usage is TRBJ2-7; D is ambiguous. Trimming removed 7 bases from V and 4 bases from J, with 5 bases in between. CDR3 length equals 10 residues. Germline V gene data show CDR1 as MNHEY and CDR2 as SMNVEV (reference sequence). The CDR3 DNA reads TGTGCCAGCATTAGATACGAGCAGTACTTC. Its protein is CASIRYEQYF.

The chain employs TRBV18 and TRBJ2-2, with no clear D. CDR1 is KGHSH and CDR2 is LQKENI in the germline V gene. Trimming cost V 0 bases and J 3 bases, with 5 bases left between them. The CDR3 contains 14 residues. This CDR3 is CASSPPAHTGELFF. CDR3 DNA sequence: TGTGCCAGCTCACCACCTGCGCACACCGGGGAGCTGTTTTTT.

This clonotype was observed a few times. This sequence joins TRBV7-9 and TRBJ2-2, with TRBD1 identical over 9 bases. The CDR3 length is 15 residues. The germline V gene has CDR1 SEHNR and CDR2 FQNEAQ (reference sequence). V lost 5 bases, J lost 5 bases, and 6 bases stayed unmatched. The CDR3 region has the DNA TGTGCCAGCAGCCCGGGGGACAGGGCAACCGGGGAGCTGTTTTTT. Translating gives CASSPGDRATGELFF.

The chain is built from TRBV25-1 and TRBJ1-2; D unclear. The CDR3 has 14 residues. Germline V CDR1 and CDR2: MGHDK, SYGVNS. V lost 6 bases and J lost 8, with 19 bases in between. The CDR3 nucleotides read TGTGCCAGCAGCAGCCAATATCCTCTTGAGGGCTACACCTTC. This translates into CASSSQYPLEGYTF.

In this sample, this clonotype turned up a few times. This chain connects TRBV9 to TRBJ2-3; D is possibly TRBD1 or TRBD2 (6 bases each). The CDR3 consists of 14 residues. Germline V gene data show CDR1 as SGDLS and CDR2 as YYNGEE. V lost 1 base, J lost 6 bases, and 12 bases lay in between. Here the CDR3 DNA reads TGTGCCAGCAGCGTAACGGGGGCGTACGATACGCAGTATTTT. Translated: CASSVTGAYDTQYF.